This TCR beta chain emerged from a study of T-cell memory formation after mild COVID-19. Study context: TCR clusters were mostly donor specific.

MiXCR was run by TCRdb on the 5' RACE reads, yielding one entry per CDR3 protein. Of about 260,000 distinct CDR3 sequences listed, roughly 16% are singletons. This clonotype was detected only a few times. This CDR3 contains 15 residues. Trimming shortened V by 1 base and J by 4 bases, and 14 bases separated the two germline ends. Looked up from germline, CDR1 is MGHRA and CDR2 is YSYEKL. This clonotype originated in a man aged 18 to 29 who had mild COVID-19 (a few samples of this study predate the infection). Cell type and time point are not known. J is TRBJ2-7 and V is TRBV4-1, with a tentative D call TRBD1 (6 bases). The sequenced material came from PBMCs or a T cell subset sorted from them (not recorded which). The chain's CDR3 is CASSQGQDGGYEQYF. The DNA for the CDR3 is TGCGCCAGCAGCCAAGGACAGGACGGAGGTTACGAGCAGTACTTC.